This is a list of T cell receptor beta chains from one sample in a study of T cell repertoires in cytomegalovirus infection. One entry per CDR3 protein, called by TCRdb with MiXCR from the reads. Of 560,000 or so distinct CDR3 sequences listed, approximately 15% are singletons. Input material: CD8+ T cells from PBMCs. The receptors were gathered from a human donor in good health (CMV status not recorded). Some clones in this sample may be carry-over from other donors' samples. CDR3s include the opening cysteine and the closing phenylalanine or tryptophan. The D gene is left open where the match is weak. Some rows mark clone size as missing; the rest say once, few, many or name a class of expanded clone.

clone_size	v_call	d_call	j_call	cdr3_aa	cdr3_nt
NA	TRBV12-3/TRBV12-4	NA	TRBJ2-2	CASSSKRATGELFF	TGTGCCAGCTCCTCAAAGAGGGCTACCGGGGAGCTGTTTTTT
NA	TRBV15	NA	TRBJ2-7	CATSFHTGEQYF	TGTGCCACCAGCTTCCATACAGGCGAGCAGTACTTC
few	TRBV9	NA	TRBJ2-1	CASSVDRLNYNEQFF	TGTGCCAGCAGCGTAGACAGGTTGAACTACAATGAGCAGTTCTTC
many	TRBV7-9	NA	TRBJ2-5	CASSQGLETQYF	TGTGCCAGCAGCCAGGGTCTTGAGACCCAGTACTTC
NA	TRBV27	NA	TRBJ1-4	CASSYTNRVEKLFF	TGTGCCAGCAGTTACACTAACAGGGTCGAAAAACTGTTTTTT
few	TRBV27	NA	TRBJ2-3	CASIPRGAGTDTQYF	TGTGCCAGCATCCCAAGGGGAGCAGGCACAGATACGCAGTATTTT
many	TRBV7-6	NA	TRBJ2-2	CASSLEQSTGELFF	TGTGCCAGCAGCTTAGAGCAGTCCACCGGGGAGCTGTTTTTT
many	TRBV28	NA	TRBJ2-1	CASSAGTNEQFF	TGTGCCAGCAGTGCCGGGACAAATGAGCAGTTCTTC
many	TRBV7-9	NA	TRBJ1-1	CASSSRPPGHSNTEAFF	TGTGCCAGCAGCTCCCGCCCTCCGGGACACAGCAACACTGAAGCTTTCTTT
few	TRBV5-6	NA	TRBJ1-1	CASSLGGVSGNTEAFF	TGTGCCAGCAGCTTGGGAGGGGTTTCGGGGAACACTGAAGCTTTCTTT
many	TRBV12-3/TRBV12-4	NA	TRBJ1-5	CASSDDRNQPQHF	TGTGCCAGCAGCGACGACCGTAATCAGCCCCAGCATTTT
few	TRBV3-1	NA	TRBJ2-1	CASSQDGTGTNEQFF	TGTGCCAGCAGCCAAGATGGAACAGGGACGAATGAGCAGTTCTTC
many	TRBV6-6	NA	TRBJ2-7	CASSYSSGDAYEQYF	TGTGCCAGCAGTTACTCCTCAGGGGATGCCTACGAGCAGTACTTC
NA	TRBV28	TRBD1	TRBJ1-2	CASSPAGTVYGYTF	TGTGCCAGCAGCCCGGCCGGGACAGTCTATGGCTACACCTTC
NA	TRBV5-4	NA	TRBJ2-7	CASSLLREKGINEQYF	TGTGCCAGCAGCTTGTTACGGGAGAAAGGAATAAACGAGCAGTACTTC
many	TRBV7-3	TRBD2	TRBJ2-5	CASSLGREPPETQYF	TGTGCCAGCAGCCTGGGGCGGGAGCCTCCAGAGACCCAGTACTTC
many	TRBV5-4	TRBD2	TRBJ2-7	CASSARETSPIYEQYF	TGTGCCAGCAGCGCCCGGGAGACTAGCCCGATCTACGAGCAGTACTTC
few	TRBV7-4	NA	TRBJ1-5	CASSLVGSDQPQHF	TGTGCCAGCAGCTTAGTGGGGTCGGACCAGCCCCAGCATTTT
NA	TRBV2	TRBD1	TRBJ2-7	CASAGQGSYEQYF	TGTGCCAGCGCCGGACAGGGATCCTACGAGCAGTACTTC
many	TRBV7-3	NA	TRBJ2-7	CASSLKGRPSYEQYF	TGTGCCAGCAGCTTAAAAGGCAGACCCTCCTACGAGCAGTACTTC
NA	TRBV4-1	NA	TRBJ1-4	CASSQRGTNEKLSF	TGCGCCAGCAGCCAACGGGGAACTAATGAAAAACTGTCTTTT
few	TRBV15	TRBD1	TRBJ1-2	CATRGTGTFYGYTF	TGTGCCACCAGAGGGACAGGCACGTTCTATGGCTACACCTTC
many	TRBV4-2	TRBD2	TRBJ2-1	CASSQPTSGSTYNEQFF	TGTGCCAGCAGCCAACCTACTAGCGGGAGTACCTACAATGAGCAGTTCTTC
NA	TRBV27	TRBD1	TRBJ1-1	CASSTGESTEAFF	TGTGCCAGCAGTACAGGGGAGTCCACTGAAGCTTTCTTT
many	TRBV7-8	NA	TRBJ2-1	CASSLVEGSSYNEQFF	TGTGCCAGCAGCTTAGTGGAGGGAAGCTCCTACAATGAGCAGTTCTTC
many	TRBV11-2	TRBD2	TRBJ2-7	CASSLGDTSDEQYF	TGTGCCAGCAGCTTAGGGGATACTAGCGACGAGCAGTACTTC
few	TRBV4-1	TRBD2	TRBJ2-1	CASSYIAGGFDNEQFF	TGCGCCAGCAGCTATATAGCGGGGGGGTTTGACAATGAGCAGTTCTTC
few	TRBV30	TRBD2	TRBJ2-7	CAWSPAPWTGLDFYEQYF	TGTGCCTGGAGCCCCGCACCCTGGACCGGACTAGACTTTTACGAGCAGTACTTC
NA	TRBV3-1	NA	TRBJ2-2	CASSQGFQRVNTGELFF	TGTGCCAGCAGCCAAGGGTTTCAGCGGGTGAACACCGGGGAGCTGTTTTTT
few	TRBV7-9	TRBD1	TRBJ2-7	CASSPGQGAPYEQYF	TGTGCCAGCAGCCCGGGACAGGGGGCCCCCTACGAGCAGTACTTC
few	TRBV15	NA	TRBJ2-7	CATSNTGGTEQYF	TGTGCCACCAGCAATACTGGGGGGACCGAGCAGTACTTC
NA	TRBV28	NA	TRBJ2-1	CASSFSRRADEQFF	TGTGCCAGCAGTTTTTCTAGGAGGGCGGATGAGCAGTTCTTC
many	TRBV6-1	TRBD1	TRBJ2-7	CASNEEDRGVYEQYF	TGTGCCAGCAACGAGGAAGACAGGGGCGTCTACGAGCAGTACTTC
few	TRBV20-1	NA	TRBJ2-3	CSARDLWGGEDTQYF	TGCAGTGCTAGAGATCTCTGGGGTGGGGAAGATACGCAGTATTTT
NA	TRBV4-1	TRBD1	TRBJ2-3	CASSQDRGQADTQYF	TGCGCCAGCAGCCAGGACAGGGGGCAGGCAGATACGCAGTATTTT
many	TRBV28	NA	TRBJ2-1	CASSFRQGRSYNEQFF	TGTGCCAGCAGTTTTAGGCAGGGCCGATCTTACAATGAGCAGTTCTTC
many	TRBV7-8	NA	TRBJ2-1	CASSLSRGALREQFF	TGTGCCAGCAGCTTATCCCGGGGGGCCCTTAGGGAGCAGTTCTTC
few	TRBV10-3	TRBD2	TRBJ2-3	CAIRDPSGGAHTDTQYF	TGTGCCATCAGGGATCCTAGCGGGGGGGCGCACACAGATACGCAGTATTTT
many	TRBV4-1	NA	TRBJ1-5	CASSQDETPDQPQHF	TGCGCCAGCAGCCAAGATGAGACGCCAGATCAGCCCCAGCATTTT
few	TRBV5-1	NA	TRBJ2-7	CASSFGQSSYEQYF	TGCGCCAGCAGCTTCGGGCAGAGCTCCTACGAGCAGTACTTC
NA	TRBV20-1	NA	TRBJ2-7	CSAAPGETYEQYF	TGCAGTGCTGCCCCGGGAGAGACTTACGAGCAGTACTTC
few	TRBV4-1	TRBD1	TRBJ1-6	CASSQDPLGTASSPLHF	TGCGCCAGCAGCCAAGATCCCCTCGGGACAGCTAGTTCACCCCTCCACTTT
many	TRBV15	NA	TRBJ2-1	CATSLSPIYNEQFF	TGTGCCACCAGCCTCTCCCCAATCTACAATGAGCAGTTCTTC
NA	TRBV9	NA	TRBJ1-2	CASSVDGLPGYTF	TGTGCCAGCAGCGTAGATGGTCTCCCTGGCTACACCTTC
many	TRBV7-2	NA	TRBJ1-5	CASSIDGSNQPQHF	TGTGCCAGCAGCATTGATGGGAGCAATCAGCCCCAGCATTTT